This T cell receptor (beta chain) is drawn from a study of T-cell memory formation after mild COVID-19. In the case of this clonotype: What it recognizes is unknown.

General study results and limits: Second-wave clones with a day 37 peak had unconfirmed SARS-CoV-2 specificity. The main location of contracting CD4+ clones was CM and EM, and that of contracting CD8+ clones was EMRA.

V lost 2 bases, J lost 0 bases, and 10 bases lay in between. The CDR3 runs 15 residues. Per the germline V gene, CDR1 is SGHTA and CDR2 is FQGTGA. One entry per CDR3 protein results from TCRdb running MiXCR on the 5' RACE reads. Altogether under 250,000 distinct CDR3 sequences are present, around 10% being singletons, with the ten largest covering approximately 20%. The J gene is TRBJ1-1, the V gene TRBV7-3; D might be TRBD1 (5 bases). This clonotype originated in a man in his late teens or twenties who had mild COVID-19 (a few samples of this study predate the infection). Cell type and time point are not known. The sequenced sample consisted of PBMCs or a T cell subset sorted from them (not recorded which). The CDR3 DNA sequence: TGTGCCAGCAGCTTATCGGAGGGGATGAACACTGAAGCTTTCTTT. This codes for CASSLSEGMNTEAFF.